The present TCR beta chain was sequenced within a study of identical twins' blood T cells. In the study overall: Around 53 million reads covered roughly six alpha-chain and roughly six beta-chain libraries. Study-wide results and limits: Each donor's most abundant TCRbeta clonotypes shared more CDR3 sequences with her twin than unrelated donors.

This clonotype was observed a handful of times. The antigen is unknown. Via MiXCR, TCRdb re-called the 5' RACE reads, giving one row per CDR3 protein. Of 350,000 to 450,000 distinct CDR3 sequences in the sample, about 28% were seen once. All three twin pairs grew up together with likely shared infections and vaccines. This CDR3 has 20 residues. Germline CDR1 and CDR2: KGHSH and LQKENI. The V gene end was trimmed by 1 base and the J gene end by 0 bases; junction bases not matched to a gene: 10. The V and J genes are TRBV18 and TRBJ2-2; 11 bases agree with TRBD2. The receptor was isolated from a woman aged 18-49 years in good health. Sequencing input: PBMCs. CDR3 amino acids: CASSPRIGLAGEANTGELFF. CDR3 DNA sequence: TGTGCCAGCTCACCACGAATTGGACTAGCGGGCGAGGCGAACACCGGGGAGCTGTTTTTT. Drawing the rest from reference TRBV18 and TRBJ2-2, the complete variable domain is NAGVMQNPRHLVRRRGQEARLRCSPMKGHSHVYWYRQLPEEGLKFMVYLQKENIIDESGMPKERFSAEFPKEGPSILRIQQVVRGDSAAYFCASSPRIGLAGEANTGELFFGEGSRLTVL.